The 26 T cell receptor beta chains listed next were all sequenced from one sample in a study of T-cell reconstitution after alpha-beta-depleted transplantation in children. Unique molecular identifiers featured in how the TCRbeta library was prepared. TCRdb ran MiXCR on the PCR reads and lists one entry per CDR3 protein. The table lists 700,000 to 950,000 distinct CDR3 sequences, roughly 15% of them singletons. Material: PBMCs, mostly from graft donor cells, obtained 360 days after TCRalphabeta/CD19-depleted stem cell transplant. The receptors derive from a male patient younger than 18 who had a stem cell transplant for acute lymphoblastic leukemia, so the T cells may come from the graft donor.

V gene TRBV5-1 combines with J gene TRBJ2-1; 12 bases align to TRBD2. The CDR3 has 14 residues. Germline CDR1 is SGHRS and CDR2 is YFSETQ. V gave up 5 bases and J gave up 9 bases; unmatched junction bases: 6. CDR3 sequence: CASRGLAGGLEQFF. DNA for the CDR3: TGCGCCAGCAGAGGTCTAGCGGGAGGGCTTGAGCAGTTCTTC.

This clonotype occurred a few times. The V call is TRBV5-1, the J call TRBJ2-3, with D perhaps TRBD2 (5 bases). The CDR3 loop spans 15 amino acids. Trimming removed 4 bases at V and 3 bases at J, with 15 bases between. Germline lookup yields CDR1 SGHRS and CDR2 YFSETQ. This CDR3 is CASSVTGIRTDTQYF. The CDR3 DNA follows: TGCGCCAGCAGCGTAACCGGGATCAGGACAGATACGCAGTATTTT.

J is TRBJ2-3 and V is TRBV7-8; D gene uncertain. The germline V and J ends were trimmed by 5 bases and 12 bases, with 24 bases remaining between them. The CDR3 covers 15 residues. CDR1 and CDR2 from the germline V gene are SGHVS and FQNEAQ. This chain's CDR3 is CASSGNVAARTNQYF. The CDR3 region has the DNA TGTGCCAGCAGCGGAAACGTGGCGGCCAGAACCAACCAGTATTTT.

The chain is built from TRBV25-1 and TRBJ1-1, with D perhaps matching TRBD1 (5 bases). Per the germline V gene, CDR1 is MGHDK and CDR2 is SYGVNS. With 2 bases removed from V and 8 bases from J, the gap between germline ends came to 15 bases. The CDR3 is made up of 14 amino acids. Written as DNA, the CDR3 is TGTGCCAGCAGTGAAAGGGGCCAGGGCATCGAAGCTTTCTTT. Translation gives CASSERGQGIEAFF.

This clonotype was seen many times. CDR3 region: CSARTGSEAGGSYNEQFF. The CDR3 DNA is TGCAGTGCTAGAACCGGTAGTGAAGCGGGGGGCTCCTACAATGAGCAGTTCTTC. The chain carries TRBV20-1 and TRBJ2-1, with 9 nucleotides matching TRBD2. The length of the CDR3 is 18 residues. The trim removed 2 bases at V and 0 bases at J, leaving 11 bases unmatched. Per the germline V gene, CDR1 is DFQATT and CDR2 is SNEGSKA (reference sequence).

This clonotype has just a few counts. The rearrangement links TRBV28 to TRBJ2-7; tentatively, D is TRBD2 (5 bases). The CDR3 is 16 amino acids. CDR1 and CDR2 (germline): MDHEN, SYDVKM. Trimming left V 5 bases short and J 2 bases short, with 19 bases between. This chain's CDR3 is CASSQSGLPSTYEQYF. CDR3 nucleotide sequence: TGTGCCAGCAGTCAAAGCGGCCTTCCTTCTACCTACGAGCAGTACTTC.

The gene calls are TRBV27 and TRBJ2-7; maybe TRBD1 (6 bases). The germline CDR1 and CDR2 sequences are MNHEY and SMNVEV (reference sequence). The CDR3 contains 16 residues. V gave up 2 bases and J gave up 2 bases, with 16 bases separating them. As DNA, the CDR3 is TGTGCCAGCAGTTTAGGTGTATGGGGGCAGACCTACGAGCAGTACTTC. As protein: CASSLGVWGQTYEQYF.

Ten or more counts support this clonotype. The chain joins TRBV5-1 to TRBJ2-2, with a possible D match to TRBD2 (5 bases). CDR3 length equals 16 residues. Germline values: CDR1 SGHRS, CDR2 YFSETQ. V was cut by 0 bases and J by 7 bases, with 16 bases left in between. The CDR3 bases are TGCGCCAGCAGCTTGGTTGAGAGGAGGACGGGCGGGGAGCTGTTTTTT. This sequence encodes CASSLVERRTGGELFF.

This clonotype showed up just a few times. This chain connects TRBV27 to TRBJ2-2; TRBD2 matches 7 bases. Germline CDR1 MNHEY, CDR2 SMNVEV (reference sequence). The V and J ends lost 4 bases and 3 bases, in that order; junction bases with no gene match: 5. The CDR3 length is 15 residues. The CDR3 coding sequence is TGTGCCAGCAGTTCGCGGGAGCGCGACACCGGGGAGCTGTTTTTT. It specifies CASSSRERDTGELFF.

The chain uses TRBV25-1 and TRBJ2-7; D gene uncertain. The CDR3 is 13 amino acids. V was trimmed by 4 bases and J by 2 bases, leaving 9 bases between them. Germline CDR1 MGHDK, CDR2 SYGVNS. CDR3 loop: CASSGKEPYEQYF. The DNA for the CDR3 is TGTGCCAGCAGTGGCAAAGAGCCCTACGAGCAGTACTTC.

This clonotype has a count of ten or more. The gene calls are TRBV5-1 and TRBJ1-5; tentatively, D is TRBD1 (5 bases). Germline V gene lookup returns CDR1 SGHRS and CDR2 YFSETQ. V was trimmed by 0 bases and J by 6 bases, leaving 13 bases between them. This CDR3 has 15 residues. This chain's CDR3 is CASSLDGGVAQPQHF. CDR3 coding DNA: TGCGCCAGCAGCTTGGATGGGGGGGTGGCTCAGCCCCAGCATTTT.

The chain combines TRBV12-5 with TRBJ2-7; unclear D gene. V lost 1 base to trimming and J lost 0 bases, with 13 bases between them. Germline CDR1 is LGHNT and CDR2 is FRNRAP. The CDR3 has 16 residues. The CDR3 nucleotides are TGTGCTAGTGGTTTGGGACCCTTGCCCTACTCCTACGAGCAGTACTTC. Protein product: CASGLGPLPYSYEQYF.

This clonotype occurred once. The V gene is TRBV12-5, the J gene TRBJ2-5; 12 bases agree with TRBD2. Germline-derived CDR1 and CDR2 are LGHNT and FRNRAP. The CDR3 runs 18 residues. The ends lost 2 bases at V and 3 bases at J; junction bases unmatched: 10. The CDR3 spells CASGLPAGLAGIKETQYF. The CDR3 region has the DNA TGTGCTAGTGGTTTGCCCGCCGGACTAGCGGGAATCAAAGAGACCCAGTACTTC.

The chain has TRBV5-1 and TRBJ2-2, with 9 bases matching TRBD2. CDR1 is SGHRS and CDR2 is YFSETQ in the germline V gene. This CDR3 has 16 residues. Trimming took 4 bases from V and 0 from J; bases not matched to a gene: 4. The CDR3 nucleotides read TGCGCCAGCAGCCCAGCGGGAGGCCCGAACACCGGGGAGCTGTTTTTT. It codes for CASSPAGGPNTGELFF. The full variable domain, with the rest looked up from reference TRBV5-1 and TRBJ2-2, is KAGVTQTPRYLIKTRGQQVTLSCSPISGHRSVSWYQQTPGQGLQFLFEYFSETQRNKGNFPGRFSGRQFSNSRSEMNVSTLELGDSALYLCASSPAGGPNTGELFFGEGSRLTVL.

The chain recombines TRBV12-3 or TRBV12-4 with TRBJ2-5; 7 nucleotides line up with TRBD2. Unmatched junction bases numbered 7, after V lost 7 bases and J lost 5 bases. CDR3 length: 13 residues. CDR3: CASTWEGLETQYF. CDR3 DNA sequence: TGTGCCAGCACCTGGGAGGGTTTGGAGACCCAGTACTTC.

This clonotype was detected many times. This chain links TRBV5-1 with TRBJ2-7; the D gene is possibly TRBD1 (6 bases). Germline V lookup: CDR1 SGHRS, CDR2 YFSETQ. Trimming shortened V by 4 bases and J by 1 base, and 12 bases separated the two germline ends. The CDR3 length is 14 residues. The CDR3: CASSPGTFSYEQYF. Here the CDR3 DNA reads TGCGCCAGCAGCCCCGGGACATTTTCCTACGAGCAGTACTTC.

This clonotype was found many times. The CDR3, as DNA: TGTGCCAGCAGCTTAGGCTTGGGGTCTTCTCCCTCCGAGCAGTACTTC. Translation gives CASSLGLGSSPSEQYF. The genes are TRBV7-3 and TRBJ2-7; no clear D gene. The V gene's germline CDR1 is SGHTA and CDR2 FQGTGA. CDR3 length equals 16 residues. Trimming shortened V by 2 bases and J by 6 bases, and 20 bases separated the two germline ends.

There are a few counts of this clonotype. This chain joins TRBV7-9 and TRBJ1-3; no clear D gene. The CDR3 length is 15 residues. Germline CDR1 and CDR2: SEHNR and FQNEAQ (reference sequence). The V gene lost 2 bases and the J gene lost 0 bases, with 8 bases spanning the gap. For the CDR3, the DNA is TGTGCCAGCAGCTTATTACGGGGCTCTGGAAACACCATATATTTT. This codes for CASSLLRGSGNTIYF. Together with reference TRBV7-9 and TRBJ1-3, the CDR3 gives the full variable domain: DTGVSQNPRHKITKRGQNVTFRCDPISEHNRLYWYRQTLGQGPEFLTYFQNEAQLEKSRLLSDRFSAERPKGSFSTLEIQRTEQGDSAMYLCASSLLRGSGNTIYFGEGSWLTVV.

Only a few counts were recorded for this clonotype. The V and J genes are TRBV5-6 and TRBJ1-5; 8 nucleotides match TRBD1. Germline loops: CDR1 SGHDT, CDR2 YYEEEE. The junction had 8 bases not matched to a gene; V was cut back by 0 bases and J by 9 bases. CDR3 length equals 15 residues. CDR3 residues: CASSLGTGSQGPQHF. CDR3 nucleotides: TGTGCCAGCAGCTTGGGGACAGGGTCTCAAGGGCCCCAGCATTTT.

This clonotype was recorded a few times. CDR3 sequence (DNA): TGTGCCAGCACGAGGCGGGAGCGGGATGAGCAGTTCTTC. It yields the protein CASTRRERDEQFF. V usage is TRBV2 and J usage is TRBJ2-1; 7 bases match TRBD2. Trimming cost V 7 bases and J 8 bases; bases outside gene matches: 8. This CDR3 spans 13 amino acids. CDR1 is SNHLY, CDR2 FYNNEI, per germline.

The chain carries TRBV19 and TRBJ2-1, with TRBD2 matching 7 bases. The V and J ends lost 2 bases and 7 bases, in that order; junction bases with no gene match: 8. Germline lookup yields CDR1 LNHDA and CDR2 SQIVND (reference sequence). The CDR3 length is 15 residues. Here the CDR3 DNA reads TGTGCCAGTAGTATATTCGCTAGCGGTCCGAATGAGCAGTTCTTC. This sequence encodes CASSIFASGPNEQFF.

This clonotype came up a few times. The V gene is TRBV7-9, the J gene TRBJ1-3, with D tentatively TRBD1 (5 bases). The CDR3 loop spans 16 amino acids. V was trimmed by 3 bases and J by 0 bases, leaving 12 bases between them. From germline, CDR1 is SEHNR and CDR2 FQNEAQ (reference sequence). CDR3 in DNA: TGTGCCAGCAGCTTTTGGGGGGGAACCTCTGGAAACACCATATATTTT. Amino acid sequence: CASSFWGGTSGNTIYF. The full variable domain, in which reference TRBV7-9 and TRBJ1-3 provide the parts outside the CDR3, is DTGVSQNPRHKITKRGQNVTFRCDPISEHNRLYWYRQTLGQGPEFLTYFQNEAQLEKSRLLSDRFSAERPKGSFSTLEIQRTEQGDSAMYLCASSFWGGTSGNTIYFGEGSWLTVV.

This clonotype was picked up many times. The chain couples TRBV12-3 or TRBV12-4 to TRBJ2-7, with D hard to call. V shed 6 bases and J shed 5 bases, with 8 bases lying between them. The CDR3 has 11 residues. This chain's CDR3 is CASSFVNEQYF. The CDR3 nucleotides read TGTGCCAGCAGCTTTGTGAACGAGCAGTACTTC.

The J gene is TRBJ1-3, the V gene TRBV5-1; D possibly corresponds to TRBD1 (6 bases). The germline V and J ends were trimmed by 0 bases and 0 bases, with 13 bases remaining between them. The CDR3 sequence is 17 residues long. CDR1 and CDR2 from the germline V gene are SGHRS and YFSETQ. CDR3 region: CASSLGSAGVSGNTIYF. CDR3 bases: TGCGCCAGCAGCTTGGGTTCTGCAGGGGTCTCTGGAAACACCATATATTTT.

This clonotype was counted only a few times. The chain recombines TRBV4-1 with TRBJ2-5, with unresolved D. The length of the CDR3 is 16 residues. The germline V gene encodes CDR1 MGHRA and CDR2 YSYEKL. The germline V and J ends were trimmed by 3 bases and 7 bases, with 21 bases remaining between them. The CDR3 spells CASSHDFGFALGTQYF. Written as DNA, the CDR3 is TGCGCCAGCAGCCATGATTTTGGGTTCGCCCTGGGGACCCAGTACTTC.

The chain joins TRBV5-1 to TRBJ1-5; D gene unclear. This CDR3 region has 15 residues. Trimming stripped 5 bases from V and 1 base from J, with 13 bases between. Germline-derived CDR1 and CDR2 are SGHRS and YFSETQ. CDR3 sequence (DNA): TGCGCCAGCAGGGTTTCCTCGGGGAGCAATCAGCCCCAGCATTTT. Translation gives CASRVSSGSNQPQHF.